This T cell receptor (beta chain) was retrieved from a study of cytomegalovirus exposure and HLA in healthy donors (TCRdb year 2017). A note on the overall study: An earlier analysis of some 500 of the donors reported 250 to 300 Gb of sequence data and roughly 110 million unique TCR beta sequences from about 200 million T cells. An early release covering 500 to 750 HLA-typed donors comprised around 300 gigabases of sequencing data and roughly 85 million unique TCR sequences. Among the approximately 400 genotyped donors, approximately 76% belonged to the genetic ancestry cluster associated with self-reported Caucasian donors. The study aimed to test whether cataloging public T cell receptors could reveal signatures of past pathogen exposure. The study used immunosequencing to profile the T cell repertoires of several hundred subjects and linked those repertoires to cytomegalovirus serostatus. Along with the roughly 700-subject first cohort, a separate validation cohort of over a hundred different subjects was used. The study combined high-throughput TCR immunosequencing, statistical association of individual TCRs with disease status, and machine learning to predict cytomegalovirus infection status. In a later analysis, previously published TCR beta repertoires from 500 to 750 donors were re-analyzed and high-resolution HLA genotyping was added so that TCR occurrence patterns could be studied. Rather than drawing on any new phenotypic data, the later analysis identified candidate immune exposures from TCR beta sequences and the way those sequences occurred across donors. An earlier analysis of some 500 of the donors applied high-throughput TCR beta sequencing to assess whether each TCR beta V gene segment acted as functional or pseudogenic. Alongside the repertoire data, information on donor age, sex, ethnicity and CMV serostatus was compiled. A later genetic analysis used genome-wide SNP genotypes for about 60% of the roughly 700 donors, treating that subset as a discovery cohort. All discovery cohort repertoires had been generated on a single sequencing platform. HLA typing covered class I and class II loci at four-digit resolution. The number of typed donors differed by locus: roughly 629-640 for A, B, C, DRB1 and DQB1; 500 to 550 for DQA1; approximately 610 for DPA1; and roughly 490 for DPB1. Roughly 5 DR-DQ haplotypes were handled as single units for association and clustering, since linkage in the cohort was strong. Among about 360 genotyped donors of the cohort, an average of around 240,000 unique TCR beta nucleotide sequences were sequenced per donor, approximately 20% of them non-productive. Findings and caveats that apply to the study as a whole: When HLA alleles, especially DR and DQ, strongly co-occurred, TCR associations were difficult to assign to individual alleles. Across donors, most TCR sequences were observed very rarely, whereas some public TCRs were present in many individuals. An earlier analysis of some 560 of the donors showed that most TCR beta V segments appeared in productive rearrangements either about 90% or about 30% of the time, which broadly matched IMGT annotations. A group of highly shared sequence variants was considered likely to be a technical artifact of the sequencing pipeline. Because counts were too low, about 17 rarely observed V segments, including chromosome 9 orphons, were excluded from the earlier analysis of several hundred of the donors. Correlated functional status among segregating V segments might reflect linkage disequilibrium, but an unknown experimental factor could not be ruled out. In a later analysis, about 16,000 TCR beta sequences were associated with specific HLA alleles at a false discovery rate of 0.05. In vitro tests confirmed that a few of the cytomegalovirus-associated TCR beta chains recognize cytomegalovirus antigens. In a later analysis, the rate of TCR association differed among HLA loci, with DRB1 alleles having the most associated TCRs and HLA-C alleles having the fewest. A later analysis found that most CMV-associated TCR beta chains appeared HLA-restricted, with HLA associations seemingly driven largely by CMV exposure. Because HLA typing was unavailable for some donors at each locus, only the typed subset was used in association tests. Only TCR beta chains were sequenced in this cohort, and the absence of alpha or paired-chain data limited detectable features. Some IMGT-functional V segments, including TRBV6-2 and TRBV6-3, could not be told apart with the 87-base-pair reads, so those segments were excluded. A further reported finding was that TCR beta sequences accurately predicted the HLA-A and HLA-B alleles for most subjects in the first cohort. A later genetic analysis reported fewer N-insertions in productive TCRs among donors in an Asian-associated ancestry cluster than the roughly 700-donor mean. For the cohort, immune exposure information was limited to CMV serostatus. A total of 164 TCR beta chains were listed by the study as associated with cytomegalovirus. The authors suggested that the approach could potentially be extended to other disease states and immunological phenotypes. Several of the top co-occurrence clusters appeared to be linked to parvovirus B19, influenza, CMV and Epstein-Barr virus, according to a later analysis. V-gene and J-gene trimming of TCR beta chains was associated with a missense DCLRE1C variant in a later genetic analysis, and the association was replicated in an independent cohort. Sequencing depth was assumed to be roughly uniform across donors in the presence/absence analyses, though that assumption may not hold. A later analysis found that HLA-associated TCR beta chains were more clonally expanded and had lower generation probabilities than equally common non-associated chains. The classifier was reported to diagnose cytomegalovirus status with high specificity and sensitivity in both the original and validation cohorts.

The cohort was made up of several hundred healthy bone marrow donors. At the time of sampling, every cohort member was nominally healthy, though immune exposures that went unrecorded were likely present. The donor was CMV seropositive and was included in the group of 290 or so seropositive cohort members. A peripheral blood sample was provided by each donor, and peripheral blood mononuclear cells were used for TCR beta sequencing. The Qiagen DNeasy Blood Extraction Kit was used to extract genomic DNA from the blood cell samples. CDR1 and CDR2 were assigned from the germline V gene (reference sequence) as SGHNT and YYREEE. V trim: 0 bases; J trim: 6 bases; unmatched bases: 7. Taken from cysteine to phenylalanine, the CDR3 has 16 residues. Only the CDR3 DNA stays, 48 bases, in frame from base 1. The sample holds a few counts of this clone. Its antigen is still unknown. The sample holds no much larger clone one base away, and base qualities are not on file.

Library preparation used the immunoSEQ multiplex PCR assay. A mixture of 60 forward primers for TCR Vbeta segments and 13 reverse primers for TCR Jbeta segments was used in the multiplex PCR. The CDR3 region of rearranged TCR beta genes was amplified from genomic DNA with a multiplex PCR assay. The Illumina HiSeq System was used to sequence the amplified TCR beta libraries as 87-base-pair reads. On the authors' methods: Across the roughly 640 repertoires, a later analysis counted 78 million or so unique TCR beta chains, 9.5 million to 12 million of which were shared by at least two donors. Raw reads were error-corrected and collapsed into unique sequences with a nearest-neighbor algorithm that merged closely related sequences to remove PCR and sequencing errors. CDR3 sequences were aligned to IMGT reference sequences to assign V, D and J gene segments. For a sequence to be retained, a match of at least six nucleotides to both a V gene segment and a J gene segment was required. Rearrangements were classified as productive when the CDR3 lacked stop codons and remained in frame with V and J, and all other rearrangements were classified as non-productive. CDR3 was defined by IMGT convention, running from the second conserved V-encoded cysteine to the conserved J-encoded phenylalanine. The earlier analysis of 587 of the donors excluded sequences that lacked an unambiguous match to a single V gene segment. An earlier analysis of several hundred of the donors called V segments functional above 56.7% productive rearrangements and segregating when the between-donor standard deviation exceeded 5%. A statistical classification framework was built to diagnose cytomegalovirus status from the catalog of TCR beta chain sequences. In a later analysis, V and J genes were assigned by comparing TCR nucleotide sequences against IMGT/GENE-DB human TR gene sequences. A later analysis assigned CDR3 sequences and most-parsimonious VDJ recombination scenarios with the TCRdist pipeline. In a later analysis, every TCR beta chain was defined by the combination of its CDR3 amino acid sequence and its V-gene family, and reads without a unique V-gene family were dropped. In a later analysis, 450 to 600 highly shared, low-generation-probability nucleotide sequences were removed to address suspected cross-contamination and a sequencing artifact. In a later analysis, a clonal expansion index was calculated for each public chain from normalized within-repertoire ranks of inferred template counts. A later analysis computed generation probabilities with a VDJ recombination model fitted to out-of-frame rearrangements, and checked the results against IGoR. In a later analysis, TCR-TCR, TCR-HLA and TCR-CMV co-occurrence was scored with hypergeometric tests, and a repertoire-size bias correction was applied to TCR pairs. A later analysis estimated false discovery rates by permuting HLA or CMV assignments 20 times. In a later analysis, co-occurring TCRs were grouped using DBSCAN, and TCRdist sequence similarity was added for clustering within HLA-allele-positive subsets. For co-occurrence clustering, repertoires with fewer than 30,000 or more than 120,000 public chains were excluded, along with roughly 5 repertoires with anomalous nucleotide sharing. TCRdb mirrors the immuneACCESS table, restricted to in-frame sequences. Some clones are absent from its copies; in checked studies, under half trace to an unresolved V gene, and the reason for the others is unknown. V and J calls and clone size are those listed in that table; D and trimming were worked out from the DNA. The sample records roughly 120,000 clones, 55% to 75% of which are singletons. The top ten clones comprise 8% to 8.5% of the sample.

This sequence uses TRBV5-4 and TRBJ2-4, with 9 middle bases fitting TRBD1. The sequence was collected from a woman aged 40 to 50 in good health and CMV-seropositive. Sample: PBMCs. The CDR3 corresponds to CASSLGTGGRGNIQYF. The nucleotide sequence reads TGTGCCAGCAGCTTGGGCACAGGGGGCAGAGGAAACATTCAGTACTTC.